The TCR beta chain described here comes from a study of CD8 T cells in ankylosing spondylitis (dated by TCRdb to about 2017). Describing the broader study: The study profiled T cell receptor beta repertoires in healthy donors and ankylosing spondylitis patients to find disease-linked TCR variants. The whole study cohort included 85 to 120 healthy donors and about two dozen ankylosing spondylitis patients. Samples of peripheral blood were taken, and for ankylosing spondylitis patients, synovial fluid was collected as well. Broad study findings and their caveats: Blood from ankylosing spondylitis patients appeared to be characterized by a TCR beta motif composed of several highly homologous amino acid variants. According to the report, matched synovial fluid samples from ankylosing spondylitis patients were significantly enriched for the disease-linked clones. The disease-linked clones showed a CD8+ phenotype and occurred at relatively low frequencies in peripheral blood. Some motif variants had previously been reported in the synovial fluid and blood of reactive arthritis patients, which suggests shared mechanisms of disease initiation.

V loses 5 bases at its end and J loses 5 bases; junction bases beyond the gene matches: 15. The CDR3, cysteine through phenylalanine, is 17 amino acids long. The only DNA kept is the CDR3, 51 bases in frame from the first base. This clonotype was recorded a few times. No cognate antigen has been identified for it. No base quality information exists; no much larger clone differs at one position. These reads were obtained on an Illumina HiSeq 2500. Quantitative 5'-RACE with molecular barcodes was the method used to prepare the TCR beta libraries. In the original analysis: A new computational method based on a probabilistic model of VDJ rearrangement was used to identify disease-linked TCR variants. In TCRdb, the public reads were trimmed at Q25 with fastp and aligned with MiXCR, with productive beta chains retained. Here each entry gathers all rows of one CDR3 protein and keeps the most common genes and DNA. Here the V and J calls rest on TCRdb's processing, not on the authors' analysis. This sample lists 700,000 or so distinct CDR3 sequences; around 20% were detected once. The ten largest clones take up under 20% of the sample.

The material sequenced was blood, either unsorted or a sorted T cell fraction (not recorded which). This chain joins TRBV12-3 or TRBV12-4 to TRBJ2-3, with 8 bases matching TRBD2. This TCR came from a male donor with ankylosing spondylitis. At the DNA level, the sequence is TGTGCCAGCAGTCGATCTGGACTAGCACTGGGTAGAGATACGCAGTATTTT. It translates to CASSRSGLALGRDTQYF.